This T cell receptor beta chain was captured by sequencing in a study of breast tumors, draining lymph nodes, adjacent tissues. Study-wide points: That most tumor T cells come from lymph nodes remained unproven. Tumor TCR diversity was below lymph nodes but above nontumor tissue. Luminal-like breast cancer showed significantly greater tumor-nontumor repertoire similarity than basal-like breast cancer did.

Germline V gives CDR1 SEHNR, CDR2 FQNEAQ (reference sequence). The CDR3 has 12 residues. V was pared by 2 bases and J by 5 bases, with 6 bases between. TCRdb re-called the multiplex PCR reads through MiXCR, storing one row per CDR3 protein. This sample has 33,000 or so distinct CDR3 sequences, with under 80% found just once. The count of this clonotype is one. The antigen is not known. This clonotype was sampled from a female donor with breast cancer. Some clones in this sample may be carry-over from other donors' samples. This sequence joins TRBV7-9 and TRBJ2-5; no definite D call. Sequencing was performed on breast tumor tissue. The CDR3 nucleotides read TGTGCCAGCAGCTTACGCATGGAGACCCAGTACTTC. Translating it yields CASSLRMETQYF.